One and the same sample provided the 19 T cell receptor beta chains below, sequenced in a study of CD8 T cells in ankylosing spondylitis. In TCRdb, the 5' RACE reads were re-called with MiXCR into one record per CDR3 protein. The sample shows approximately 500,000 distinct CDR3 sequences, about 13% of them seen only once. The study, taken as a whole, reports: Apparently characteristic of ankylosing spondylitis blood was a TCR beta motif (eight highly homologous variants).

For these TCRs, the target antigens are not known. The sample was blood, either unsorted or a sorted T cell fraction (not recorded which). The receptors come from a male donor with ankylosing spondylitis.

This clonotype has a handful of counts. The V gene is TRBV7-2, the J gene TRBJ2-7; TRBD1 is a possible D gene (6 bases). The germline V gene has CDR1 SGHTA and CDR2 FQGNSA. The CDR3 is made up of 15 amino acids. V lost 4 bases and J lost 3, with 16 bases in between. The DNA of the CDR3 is TGTGCCAGCAGCTCCCCCTCCACAGGGATCTACGAGCAGTACGTC. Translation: CASSSPSTGIYEQYV.

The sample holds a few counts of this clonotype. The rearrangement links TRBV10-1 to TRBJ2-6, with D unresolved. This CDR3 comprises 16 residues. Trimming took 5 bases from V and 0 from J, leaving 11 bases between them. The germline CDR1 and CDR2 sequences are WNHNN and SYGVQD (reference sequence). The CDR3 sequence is CASSNKVLSGANVLTF. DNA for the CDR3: TGCGCCAGCAGTAACAAGGTTCTCTCTGGGGCCAACGTCCTGACTTTC.

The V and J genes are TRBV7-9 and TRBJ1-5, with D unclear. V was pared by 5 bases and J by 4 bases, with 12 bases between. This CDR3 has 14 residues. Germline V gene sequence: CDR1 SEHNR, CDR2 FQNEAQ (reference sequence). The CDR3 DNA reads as TGTGCCAGCAGCAACCTAAGTGGTAATCAGCCCCAGCATTTT. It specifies CASSNLSGNQPQHF.

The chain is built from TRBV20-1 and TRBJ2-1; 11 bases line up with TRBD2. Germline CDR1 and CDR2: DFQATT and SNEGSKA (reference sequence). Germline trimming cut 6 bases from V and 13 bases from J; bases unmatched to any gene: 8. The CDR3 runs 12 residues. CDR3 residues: CSAGGTSGYQFF. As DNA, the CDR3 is TGCAGTGCGGGAGGGACTAGCGGCTATCAGTTCTTC.

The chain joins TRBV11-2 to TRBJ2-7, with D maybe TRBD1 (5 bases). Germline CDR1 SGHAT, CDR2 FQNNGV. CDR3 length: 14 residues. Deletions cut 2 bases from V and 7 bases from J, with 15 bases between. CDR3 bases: TGTGCCAGCAGCTTAACAGGTTGGGGTGGGGAGCAGTACTTC. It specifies CASSLTGWGGEQYF.

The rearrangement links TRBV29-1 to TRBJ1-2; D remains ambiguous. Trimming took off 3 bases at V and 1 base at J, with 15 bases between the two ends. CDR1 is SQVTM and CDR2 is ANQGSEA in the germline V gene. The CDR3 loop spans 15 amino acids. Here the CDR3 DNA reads TGCAGCGTTGATCCTGAGGGCAGCGGTAACTATGGCTACACCTTC. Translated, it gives CSVDPEGSGNYGYTF.

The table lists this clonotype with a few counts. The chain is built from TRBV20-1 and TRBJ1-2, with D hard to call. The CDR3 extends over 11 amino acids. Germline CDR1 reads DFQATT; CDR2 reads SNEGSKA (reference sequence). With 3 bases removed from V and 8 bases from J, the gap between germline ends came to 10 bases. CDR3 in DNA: TGCAGTGCTAGGGGGATCGCGGGCTACACCTTC. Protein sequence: CSARGIAGYTF.

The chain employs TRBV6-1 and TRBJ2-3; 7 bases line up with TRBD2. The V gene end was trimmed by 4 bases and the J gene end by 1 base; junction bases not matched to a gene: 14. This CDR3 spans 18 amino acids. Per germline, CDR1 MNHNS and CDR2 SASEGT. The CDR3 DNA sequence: TGTGCCAGCAGTGGCTATTCTCAAGCGGGATATCGCACAGATACGCAGTATTTT. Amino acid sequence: CASSGYSQAGYRTDTQYF.

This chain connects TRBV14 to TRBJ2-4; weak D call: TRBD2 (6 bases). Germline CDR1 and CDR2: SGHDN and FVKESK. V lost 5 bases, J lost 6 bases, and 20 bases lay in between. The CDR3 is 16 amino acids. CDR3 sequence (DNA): TGTGCCAGCAGCAACGAGGGAGGATCAGGAAGAAACATTCAGTACTTC. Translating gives CASSNEGGSGRNIQYF.

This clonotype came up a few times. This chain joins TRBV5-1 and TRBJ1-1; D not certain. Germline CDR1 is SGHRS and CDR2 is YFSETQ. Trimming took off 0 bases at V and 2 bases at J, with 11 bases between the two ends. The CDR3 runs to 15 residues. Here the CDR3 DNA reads TGCGCCAGCAGCTTGGAAGGCTGGGTTAACACTGAAGCTTTCTTT. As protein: CASSLEGWVNTEAFF.

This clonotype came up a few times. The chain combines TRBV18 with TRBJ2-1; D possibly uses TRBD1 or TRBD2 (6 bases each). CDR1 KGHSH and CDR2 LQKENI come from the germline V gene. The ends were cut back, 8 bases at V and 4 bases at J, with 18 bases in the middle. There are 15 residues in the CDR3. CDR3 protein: CASTGGGGNYNEQFF. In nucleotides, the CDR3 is TGTGCCAGCACTGGCGGAGGGGGAAATTACAATGAGCAGTTCTTC.

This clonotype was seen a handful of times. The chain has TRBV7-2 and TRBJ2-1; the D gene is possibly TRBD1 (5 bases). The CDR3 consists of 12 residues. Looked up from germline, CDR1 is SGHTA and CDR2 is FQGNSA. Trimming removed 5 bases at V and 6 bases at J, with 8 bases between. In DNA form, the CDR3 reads TGTGCCAGCAGCCCCAGGGTCAATGAGCAGTTCTTC. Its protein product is CASSPRVNEQFF.

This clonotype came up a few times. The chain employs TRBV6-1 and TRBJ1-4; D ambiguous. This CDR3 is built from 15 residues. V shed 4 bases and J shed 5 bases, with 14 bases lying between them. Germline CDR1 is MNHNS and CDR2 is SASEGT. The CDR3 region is CASSAMVGENEKLFF. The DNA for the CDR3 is TGTGCCAGCAGTGCTATGGTAGGAGAGAATGAAAAACTGTTTTTT.

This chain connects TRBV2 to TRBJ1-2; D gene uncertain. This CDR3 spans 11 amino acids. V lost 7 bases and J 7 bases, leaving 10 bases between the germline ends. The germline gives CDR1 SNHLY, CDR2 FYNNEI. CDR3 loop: CASMGGPGYTF. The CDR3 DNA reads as TGTGCCAGCATGGGAGGCCCTGGCTACACCTTC. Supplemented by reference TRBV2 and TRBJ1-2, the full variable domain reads EPEVTQTPSHQVTQMGQEVILRCVPISNHLYFYWYRQILGQKVEFLVSFYNNEISEKSEIFDDQFSVERPDGSNFTLKIRSTKLEDSAMYFCASMGGPGYTFGSGTRLTVV.

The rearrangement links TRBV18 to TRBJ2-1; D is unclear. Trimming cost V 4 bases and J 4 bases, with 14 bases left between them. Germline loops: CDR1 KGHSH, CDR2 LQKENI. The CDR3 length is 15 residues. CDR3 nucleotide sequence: TGTGCCAGCTCACTCCCAGGACCCCATTACAATGAGCAGTTCTTC. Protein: CASSLPGPHYNEQFF.

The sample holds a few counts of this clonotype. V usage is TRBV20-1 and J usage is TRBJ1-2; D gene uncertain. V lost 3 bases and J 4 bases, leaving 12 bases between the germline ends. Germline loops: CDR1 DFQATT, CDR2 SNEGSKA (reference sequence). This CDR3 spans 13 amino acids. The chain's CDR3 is CSARPLPGYGYTF. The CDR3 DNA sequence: TGCAGTGCTAGGCCGTTACCAGGCTATGGCTACACCTTC.

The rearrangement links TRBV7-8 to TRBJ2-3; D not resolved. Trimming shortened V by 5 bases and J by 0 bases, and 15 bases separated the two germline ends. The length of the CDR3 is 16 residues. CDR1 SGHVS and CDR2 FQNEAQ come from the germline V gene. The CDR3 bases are TGTGCCAGCAGCCTCTTAGAGCTTTTAAGCACAGATACGCAGTATTTT. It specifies CASSLLELLSTDTQYF.

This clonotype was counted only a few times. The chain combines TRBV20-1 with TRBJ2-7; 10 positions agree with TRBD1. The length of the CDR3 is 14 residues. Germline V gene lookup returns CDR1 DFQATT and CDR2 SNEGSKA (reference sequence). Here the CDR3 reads CSAGDRGHTYEQYV. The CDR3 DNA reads TGCAGTGCTGGAGACAGGGGGCACACCTACGAGCAGTACGTC.

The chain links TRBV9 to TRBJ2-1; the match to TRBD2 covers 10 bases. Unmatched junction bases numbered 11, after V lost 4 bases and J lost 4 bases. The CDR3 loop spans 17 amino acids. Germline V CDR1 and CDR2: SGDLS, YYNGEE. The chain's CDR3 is CASSPPRGLADYNEQFF. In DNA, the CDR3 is TGTGCCAGCAGCCCACCCCGAGGACTAGCGGATTACAATGAGCAGTTCTTC.